The present T cell receptor beta chain was sequenced within a study of type 1 regulatory T cells. Across the study: An in vitro protocol generated T-allo10, a Tr1-enriched, alloantigen-specific CD4 T cell product.

The germline gives CDR1 SNHLY, CDR2 FYNNEI. This CDR3 region has 14 residues. V was trimmed by 3 bases and J by 5 bases, leaving 13 bases between them. In TCRdb, the reads were re-called with MiXCR into one record per CDR3 protein. The table has approximately 97,000 distinct CDR3 sequences, 25% to 40% seen once. The chain combines TRBV2 with TRBJ2-5, with D hard to call. This sequence was found in a human donor in good health. Source material: CD4+ T cells, either the whole sample or a sorted fraction (not recorded which). The CDR3 bases are TGTGCCAGCAGTGATTGGGGTCTAAAGGAGACCCAGTACTTC. Protein sequence: CASSDWGLKETQYF. Supplemented by reference TRBV2 and TRBJ2-5, the full variable domain reads EPEVTQTPSHQVTQMGQEVILRCVPISNHLYFYWYRQILGQKVEFLVSFYNNEISEKSEIFDDQFSVERPDGSNFTLKIRSTKLEDSAMYFCASSDWGLKETQYFGPGTRLLVL.